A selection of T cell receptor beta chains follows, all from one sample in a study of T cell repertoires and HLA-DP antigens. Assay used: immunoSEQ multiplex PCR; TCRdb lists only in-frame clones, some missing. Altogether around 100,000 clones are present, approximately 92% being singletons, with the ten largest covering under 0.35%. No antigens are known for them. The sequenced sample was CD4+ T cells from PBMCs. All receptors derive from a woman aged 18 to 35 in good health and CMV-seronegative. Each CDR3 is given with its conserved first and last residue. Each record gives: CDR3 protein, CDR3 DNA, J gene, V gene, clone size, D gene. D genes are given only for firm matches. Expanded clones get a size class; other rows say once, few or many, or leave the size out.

CDR3aa: CASSPPGGLLLNTEAFF
CDR3nt: TGTGCCAGCTCACCACCAGGGGGCCTATTATTGAACACTGAAGCTTTCTTT
j_gene: TRBJ1-1
v_gene: TRBV18
abundance: .
d_gene: TRBD1

CDR3aa: CASGLTLSVSSYNEQFF
CDR3nt: TGTGCTAGTGGTCTGACCCTTAGCGTTAGCTCCTACAATGAGCAGTTCTTC
j_gene: TRBJ2-1
v_gene: TRBV12-5
abundance: .
d_gene: .

CDR3aa: CASSAPGGGRYSPLHF
CDR3nt: TGTGCCAGCAGTGCCCCCGGGGGGGGGCGTTATTCACCCCTCCACTTT
j_gene: TRBJ1-6
v_gene: TRBV25-1
abundance: .
d_gene: .

CDR3aa: CASSLSTGTGITGANVLTF
CDR3nt: TGTGCCAGCAGCTTGAGCACCGGGACAGGGATTACTGGGGCCAACGTCCTGACTTTC
j_gene: TRBJ2-6
v_gene: TRBV5-5
abundance: .
d_gene: TRBD1

CDR3aa: CASSQVREGQDTQYF
CDR3nt: TGTGCCAGCAGCCAAGTGCGGGAGGGCCAAGATACGCAGTATTTT
j_gene: TRBJ2-3
v_gene: TRBV4-2
abundance: .
d_gene: TRBD2

CDR3aa: CASCRDREDTEAFF
CDR3nt: TGTGCCAGCTGCCGGGACAGGGAGGACACTGAAGCTTTCTTT
j_gene: TRBJ1-1
v_gene: TRBV6-6
abundance: .
d_gene: TRBD1

CDR3aa: CASSYSQETQYF
CDR3nt: TGTGCCAGCAGTTACTCACAAGAGACCCAGTACTTC
j_gene: TRBJ2-5
v_gene: TRBV6-5
abundance: .
d_gene: .

CDR3aa: CSVDEGDGLNEQFF
CDR3nt: TGCAGCGTTGACGAGGGGGACGGACTCAATGAGCAGTTCTTC
j_gene: TRBJ2-1
v_gene: TRBV29-1
abundance: once
d_gene: .

CDR3aa: CASRRLAGAYNEQFF
CDR3nt: TGTGCCAGCAGGCGTCTAGCGGGAGCCTACAATGAGCAGTTCTTC
j_gene: TRBJ2-1
v_gene: TRBV7-3
abundance: .
d_gene: TRBD2

CDR3aa: CATSSRTSGGDTQYF
CDR3nt: TGTGCCACCAGCAGTCGGACTAGCGGGGGAGATACGCAGTATTTT
j_gene: TRBJ2-3
v_gene: TRBV15
abundance: .
d_gene: TRBD2

CDR3aa: CASSGTSSYNEQFF
CDR3nt: TGCGCCAGCAGTGGGACTAGCTCCTACAATGAGCAGTTCTTC
j_gene: TRBJ2-1
v_gene: TRBV10-1
abundance: .
d_gene: TRBD2

CDR3aa: CASSSLTSGGYNEQFF
CDR3nt: TGTGCCAGCAGCTCCCTGACTAGCGGGGGGTACAATGAGCAGTTCTTC
j_gene: TRBJ2-1
v_gene: TRBV7-6
abundance: .
d_gene: TRBD2

CDR3aa: CASSPVVGSPTDTQYF
CDR3nt: TGTGCCAGCAGCCCGGTAGTAGGCTCTCCCACAGATACGCAGTATTTT
j_gene: TRBJ2-3
v_gene: TRBV5-4
abundance: .
d_gene: .

CDR3aa: CASSLVLYTEAFF
CDR3nt: TGTGCCAGCAGCTTAGTCCTTTACACTGAAGCTTTCTTT
j_gene: TRBJ1-1
v_gene: TRBV7-2
abundance: .
d_gene: .

CDR3aa: CASSLAVDNYGYTF
CDR3nt: TGCGCCAGCAGCTTGGCGGTGGACAACTATGGCTACACCTTC
j_gene: TRBJ1-2
v_gene: TRBV5-1
abundance: .
d_gene: .

CDR3aa: CASSSMTGTGIRNEQFF
CDR3nt: TGTGCCAGCAGCTCCATGACCGGGACAGGGATCCGAAATGAGCAGTTCTTC
j_gene: TRBJ2-1
v_gene: TRBV7-9
abundance: once
d_gene: TRBD1

CDR3aa: CASSLADTQYF
CDR3nt: TGTGCCAGCAGCTTAGCCGATACGCAGTATTTT
j_gene: TRBJ2-3
v_gene: TRBV7-2
abundance: .
d_gene: .

CDR3aa: CASTVGGAYSNQPQHF
CDR3nt: TGTGCCAGCACCGTGGGGGGGGCGTATAGCAATCAGCCCCAGCATTTT
j_gene: TRBJ1-5
v_gene: TRBV28
abundance: .
d_gene: .

CDR3aa: CASSYVPEGGYGYTF
CDR3nt: TGCGCCAGCAGCTACGTCCCTGAGGGGGGATATGGCTACACCTTC
j_gene: TRBJ1-2
v_gene: TRBV5-1
abundance: .
d_gene: .